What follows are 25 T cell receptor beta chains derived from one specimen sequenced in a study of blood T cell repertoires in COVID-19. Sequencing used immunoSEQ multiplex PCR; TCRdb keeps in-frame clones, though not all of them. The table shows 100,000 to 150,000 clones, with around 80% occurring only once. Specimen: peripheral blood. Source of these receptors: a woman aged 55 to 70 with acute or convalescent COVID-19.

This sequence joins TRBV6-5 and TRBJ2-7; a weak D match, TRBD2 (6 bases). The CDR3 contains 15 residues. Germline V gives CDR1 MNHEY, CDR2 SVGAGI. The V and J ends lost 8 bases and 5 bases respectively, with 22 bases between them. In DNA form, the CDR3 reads TGTGCCAGCCGGACCGCGGGACGGAAGAGCCACGAGCAGTACTTC. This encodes CASRTAGRKSHEQYF.

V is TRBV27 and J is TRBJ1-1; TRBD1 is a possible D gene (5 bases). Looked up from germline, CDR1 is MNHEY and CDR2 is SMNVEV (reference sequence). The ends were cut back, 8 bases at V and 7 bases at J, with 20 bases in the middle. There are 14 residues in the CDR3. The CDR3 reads CASGFAGRNFEAFF. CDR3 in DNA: TGTGCCAGCGGCTTCGCGGGACGGAATTTTGAAGCTTTCTTT.

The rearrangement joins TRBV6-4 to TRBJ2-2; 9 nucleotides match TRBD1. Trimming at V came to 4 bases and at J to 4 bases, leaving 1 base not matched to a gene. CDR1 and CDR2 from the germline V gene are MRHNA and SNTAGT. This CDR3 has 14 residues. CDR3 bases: TGTGCCAGCAGTGGACAGGGGGGCACCGGGGAGCTGTTTTTT. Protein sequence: CASSGQGGTGELFF.

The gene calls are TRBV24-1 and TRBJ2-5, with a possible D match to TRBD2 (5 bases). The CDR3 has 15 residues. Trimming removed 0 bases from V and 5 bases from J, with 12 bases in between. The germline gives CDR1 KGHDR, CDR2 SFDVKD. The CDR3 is CATSDLRREEETQYF. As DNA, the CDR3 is TGTGCCACCAGTGATTTGAGACGGGAAGAGGAGACCCAGTACTTC.

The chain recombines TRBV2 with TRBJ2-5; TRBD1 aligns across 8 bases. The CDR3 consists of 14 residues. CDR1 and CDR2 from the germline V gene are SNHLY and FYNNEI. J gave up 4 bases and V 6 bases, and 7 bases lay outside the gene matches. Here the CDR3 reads CASSPMTGVETQYF. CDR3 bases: TGTGCCAGCAGCCCTATGACAGGGGTAGAGACCCAGTACTTC.

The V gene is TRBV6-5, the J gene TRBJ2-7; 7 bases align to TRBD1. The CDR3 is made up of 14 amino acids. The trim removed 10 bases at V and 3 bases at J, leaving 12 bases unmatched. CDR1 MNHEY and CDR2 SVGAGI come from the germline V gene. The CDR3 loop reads CATITGAPGYEQYF. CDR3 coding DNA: TGTGCCACAATAACAGGGGCCCCAGGCTACGAGCAGTACTTC.

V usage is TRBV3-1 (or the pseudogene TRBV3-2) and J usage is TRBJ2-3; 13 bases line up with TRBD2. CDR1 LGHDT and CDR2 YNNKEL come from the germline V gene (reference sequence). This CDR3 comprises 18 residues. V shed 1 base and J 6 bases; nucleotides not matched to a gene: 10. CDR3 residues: CASSQAVTSGGRGDTQYF. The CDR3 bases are TGTGCCAGCAGCCAAGCCGTGACTAGCGGGGGGCGGGGGGATACGCAGTATTTT.

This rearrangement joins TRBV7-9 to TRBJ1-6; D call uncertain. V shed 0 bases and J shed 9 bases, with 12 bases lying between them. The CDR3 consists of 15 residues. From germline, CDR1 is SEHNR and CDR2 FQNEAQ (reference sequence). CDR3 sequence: CASSLATGYGSPLHF. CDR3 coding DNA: TGTGCCAGCAGCTTAGCTACGGGATACGGTTCACCCCTCCACTTT.

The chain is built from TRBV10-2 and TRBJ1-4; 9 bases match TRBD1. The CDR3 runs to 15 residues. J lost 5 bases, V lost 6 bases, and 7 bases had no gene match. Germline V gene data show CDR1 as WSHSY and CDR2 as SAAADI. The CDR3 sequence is CASSRTGAENEKLFF. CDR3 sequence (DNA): TGCGCCAGCAGCCGGACAGGGGCCGAAAATGAAAAACTGTTTTTT.

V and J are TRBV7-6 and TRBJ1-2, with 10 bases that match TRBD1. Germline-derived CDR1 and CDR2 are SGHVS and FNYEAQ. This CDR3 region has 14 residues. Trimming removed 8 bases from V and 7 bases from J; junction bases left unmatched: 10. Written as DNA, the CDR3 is TGTGCCAGCTCCCCGGGACAGGGGTCAGGTGGCTACACCTTC. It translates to CASSPGQGSGGYTF. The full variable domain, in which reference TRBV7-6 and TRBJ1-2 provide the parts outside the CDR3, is GAGVSQSPRYKVTKRGQDVALRCDPISGHVSLYWYRQALGQGPEFLTYFNYEAQQDKSGLPNDRFSAERPEGSISTLTIQRTEQRDSAMYRCASSPGQGSGGYTFGSGTRLTVV.

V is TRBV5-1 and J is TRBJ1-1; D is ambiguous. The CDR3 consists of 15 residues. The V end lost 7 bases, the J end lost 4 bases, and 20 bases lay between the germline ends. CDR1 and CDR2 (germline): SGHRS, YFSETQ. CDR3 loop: CASWRGSATGTEAFF. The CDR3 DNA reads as TGCGCCAGCTGGAGAGGCTCAGCGACGGGCACTGAAGCTTTCTTT.

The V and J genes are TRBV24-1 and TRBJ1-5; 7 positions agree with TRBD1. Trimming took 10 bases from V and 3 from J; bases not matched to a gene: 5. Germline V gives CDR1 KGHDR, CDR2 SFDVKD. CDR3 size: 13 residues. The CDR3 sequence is CATRGQPNQPQHF. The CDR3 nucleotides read TGTGCCACTAGGGGACAGCCCAATCAGCCCCAGCATTTT.

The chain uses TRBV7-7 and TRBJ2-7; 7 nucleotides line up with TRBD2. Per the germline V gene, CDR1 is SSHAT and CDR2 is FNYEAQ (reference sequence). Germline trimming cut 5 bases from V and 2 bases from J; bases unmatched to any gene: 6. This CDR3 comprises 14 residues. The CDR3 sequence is CASSPRAGAYEQYF. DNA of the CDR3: TGTGCCAGCAGCCCTAGGGCGGGGGCCTACGAGCAGTACTTC.

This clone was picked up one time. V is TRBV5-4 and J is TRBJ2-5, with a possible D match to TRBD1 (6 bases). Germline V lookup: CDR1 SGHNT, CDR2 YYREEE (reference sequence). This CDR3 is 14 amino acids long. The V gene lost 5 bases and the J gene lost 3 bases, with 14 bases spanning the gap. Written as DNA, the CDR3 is TGTGCCAGCAGTTCCCAGGGACACGAAGAGACCCAGTACTTC. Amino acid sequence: CASSSQGHEETQYF.

The CDR3 sequence is CTYRTSGANVLTF. The CDR3 bases are TGTACCTATAGGACTTCTGGGGCCAACGTCCTGACTTTC. V gene TRBV2 combines with J gene TRBJ2-6, with D perhaps matching TRBD2 (5 bases). The V gene's germline CDR1 is SNHLY and CDR2 FYNNEI. The CDR3 is 13 amino acids.

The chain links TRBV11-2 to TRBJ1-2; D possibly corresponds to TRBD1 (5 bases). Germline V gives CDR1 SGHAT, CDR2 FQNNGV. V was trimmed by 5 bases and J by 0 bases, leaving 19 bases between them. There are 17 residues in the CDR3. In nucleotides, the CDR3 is TGTGCCAGCAGCCCCCAAACTGGGGGGGGAGCTAACTATGGCTACACCTTC. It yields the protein CASSPQTGGGANYGYTF. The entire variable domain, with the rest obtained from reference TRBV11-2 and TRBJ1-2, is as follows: EAGVAQSPRYKIIEKRQSVAFWCNPISGHATLYWYQQILGQGPKLLIQFQNNGVVDDSQLPKDRFSAERLKGVDSTLKIQPAKLEDSAVYLCASSPQTGGGANYGYTFGSGTRLTVV.

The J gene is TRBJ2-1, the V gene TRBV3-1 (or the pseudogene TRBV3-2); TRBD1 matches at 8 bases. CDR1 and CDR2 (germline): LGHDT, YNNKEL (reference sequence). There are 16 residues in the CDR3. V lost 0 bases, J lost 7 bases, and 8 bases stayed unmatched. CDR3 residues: CASSQETSDRGNEQFF. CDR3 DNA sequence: TGTGCCAGCAGCCAAGAGACCTCCGACAGGGGTAATGAGCAGTTCTTC.

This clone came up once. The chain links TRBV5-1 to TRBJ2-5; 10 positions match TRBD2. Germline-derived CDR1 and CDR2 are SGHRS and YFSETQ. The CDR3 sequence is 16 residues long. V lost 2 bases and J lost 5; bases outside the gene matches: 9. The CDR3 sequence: CASSLTLAGMSETQYF. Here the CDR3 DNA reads TGCGCCAGCAGCTTAACACTAGCGGGGATGTCGGAGACCCAGTACTTC.

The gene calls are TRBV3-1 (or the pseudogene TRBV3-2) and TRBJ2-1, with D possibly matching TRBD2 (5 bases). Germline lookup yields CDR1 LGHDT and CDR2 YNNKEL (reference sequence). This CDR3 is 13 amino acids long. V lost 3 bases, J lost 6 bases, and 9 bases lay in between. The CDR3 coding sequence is TGTGCCAGCAGCCAGGGGAGTATCAATGAGCAGTTCTTC. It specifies CASSQGSINEQFF.

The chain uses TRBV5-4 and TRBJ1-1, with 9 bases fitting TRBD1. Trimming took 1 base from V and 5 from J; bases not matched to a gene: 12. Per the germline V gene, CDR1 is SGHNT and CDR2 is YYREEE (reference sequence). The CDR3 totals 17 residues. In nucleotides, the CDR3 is TGTGCCAGCAGCTTGACGGGACAGGGCCAGGCCAATACTGAAGCTTTCTTT. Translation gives CASSLTGQGQANTEAFF.

The CDR3 region has the DNA TGTGCCAGCTCACCACTCAGGACAAATGAGCAGTTCTTC. Its translation is CASSPLRTNEQFF. The genes are TRBV18 and TRBJ2-1, with D perhaps matching TRBD1 (5 bases). CDR1 is KGHSH and CDR2 is LQKENI in the germline V gene. Between the trimmed V and J ends, which lost 1 base and 7 bases, there was a span of 8 bases. The CDR3 contains 13 residues.

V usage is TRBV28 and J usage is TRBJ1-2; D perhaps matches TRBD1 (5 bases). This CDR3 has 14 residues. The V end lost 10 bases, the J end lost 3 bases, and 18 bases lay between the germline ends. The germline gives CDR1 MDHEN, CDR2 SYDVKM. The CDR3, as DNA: TGTGCCATTCGACGCGGGGGGAATGACTATGGCTACACCTTC. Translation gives CAIRRGGNDYGYTF.

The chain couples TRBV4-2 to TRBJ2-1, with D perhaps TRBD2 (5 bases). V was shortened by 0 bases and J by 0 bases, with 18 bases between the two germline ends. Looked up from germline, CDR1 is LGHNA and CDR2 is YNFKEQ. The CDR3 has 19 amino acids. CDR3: CASSQDRGPSLSSYNEQFF. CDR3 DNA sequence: TGTGCCAGCAGCCAAGATCGGGGTCCCTCCCTATCCTCCTACAATGAGCAGTTCTTC.

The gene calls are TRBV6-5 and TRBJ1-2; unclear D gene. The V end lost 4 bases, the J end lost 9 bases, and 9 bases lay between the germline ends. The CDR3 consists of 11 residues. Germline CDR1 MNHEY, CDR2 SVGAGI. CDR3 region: CASSSQESYTF. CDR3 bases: TGTGCCAGCAGTTCCCAGGAAAGCTACACCTTC.

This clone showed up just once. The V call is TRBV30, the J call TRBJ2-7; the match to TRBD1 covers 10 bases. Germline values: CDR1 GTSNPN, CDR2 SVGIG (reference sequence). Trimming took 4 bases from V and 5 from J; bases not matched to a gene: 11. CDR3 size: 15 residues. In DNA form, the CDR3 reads TGTGCCTGGACCTCCGGGACAGGGGCCTTCGACGAGCAGTACGTC. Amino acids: CAWTSGTGAFDEQYV.